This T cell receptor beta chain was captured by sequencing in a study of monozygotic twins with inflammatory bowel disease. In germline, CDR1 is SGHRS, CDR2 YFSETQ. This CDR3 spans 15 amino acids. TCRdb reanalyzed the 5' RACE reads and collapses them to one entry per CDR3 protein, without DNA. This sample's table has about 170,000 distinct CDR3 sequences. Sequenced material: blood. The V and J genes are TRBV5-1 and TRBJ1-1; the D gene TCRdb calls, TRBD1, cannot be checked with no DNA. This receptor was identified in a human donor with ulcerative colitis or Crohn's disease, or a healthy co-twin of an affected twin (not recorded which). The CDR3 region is CASSLGDLFVAEAFF.